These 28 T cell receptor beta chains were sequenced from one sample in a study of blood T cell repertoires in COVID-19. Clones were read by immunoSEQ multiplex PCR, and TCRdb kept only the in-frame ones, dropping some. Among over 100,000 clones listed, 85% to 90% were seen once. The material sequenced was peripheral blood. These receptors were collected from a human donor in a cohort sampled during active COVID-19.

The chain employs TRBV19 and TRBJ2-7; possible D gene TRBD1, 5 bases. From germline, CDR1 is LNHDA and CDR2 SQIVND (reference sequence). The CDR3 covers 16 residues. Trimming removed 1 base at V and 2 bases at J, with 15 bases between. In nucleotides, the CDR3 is TGTGCCAGTAGTATAGCGGGTCGGGCCAGGGCCTACGAGCAGTACTTC. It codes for CASSIAGRARAYEQYF.

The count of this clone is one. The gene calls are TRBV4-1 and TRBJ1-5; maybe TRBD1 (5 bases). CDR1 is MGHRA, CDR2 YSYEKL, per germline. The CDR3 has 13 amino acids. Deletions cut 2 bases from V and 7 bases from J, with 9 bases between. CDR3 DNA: TGCGCCAGCAGCCAACCGGGGGACCAGCCCCAGCATTTT. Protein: CASSQPGDQPQHF.

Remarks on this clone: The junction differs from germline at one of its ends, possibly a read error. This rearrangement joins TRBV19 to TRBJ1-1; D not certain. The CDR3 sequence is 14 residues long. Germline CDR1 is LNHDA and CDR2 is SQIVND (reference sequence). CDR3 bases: TGTGTCAGTAGTGCAACCTTAGAGAACACTGAAGCTTTCTTT. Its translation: CVSSATLENTEAFF.

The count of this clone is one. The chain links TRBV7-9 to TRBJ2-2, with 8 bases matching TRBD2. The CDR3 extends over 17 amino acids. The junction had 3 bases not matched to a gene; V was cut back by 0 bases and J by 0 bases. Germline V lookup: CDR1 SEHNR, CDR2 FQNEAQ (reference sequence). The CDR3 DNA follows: TGTGCCAGCAGCTTAGCCTTGGGACTAGCGAACACCGGGGAGCTGTTTTTT. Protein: CASSLALGLANTGELFF.

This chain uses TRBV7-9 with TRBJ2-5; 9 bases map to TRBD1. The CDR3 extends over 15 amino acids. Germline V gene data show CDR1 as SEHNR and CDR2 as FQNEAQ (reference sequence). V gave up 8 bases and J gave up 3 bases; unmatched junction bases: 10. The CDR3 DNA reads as TGTGCCAGCTGCCCAGGACAGGGGATGGAAGAGACCCAGTACTTC. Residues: CASCPGQGMEETQYF.

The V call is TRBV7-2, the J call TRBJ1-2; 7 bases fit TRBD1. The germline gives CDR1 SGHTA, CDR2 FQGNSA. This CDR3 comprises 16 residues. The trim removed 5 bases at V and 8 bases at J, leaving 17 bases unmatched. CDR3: CASSNRLKGGDFGYTF. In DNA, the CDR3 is TGTGCCAGCAGCAACCGGCTCAAAGGGGGCGACTTCGGCTACACCTTC. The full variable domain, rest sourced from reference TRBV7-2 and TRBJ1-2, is GAGVSQSPSNKVTEKGKDVELRCDPISGHTALYWYRQSLGQGLEFLIYFQGNSAPDKSGLPSDRFSAERTGGSVSTLTIQRTQQEDSAVYLCASSNRLKGGDFGYTFGSGTRLTVV.

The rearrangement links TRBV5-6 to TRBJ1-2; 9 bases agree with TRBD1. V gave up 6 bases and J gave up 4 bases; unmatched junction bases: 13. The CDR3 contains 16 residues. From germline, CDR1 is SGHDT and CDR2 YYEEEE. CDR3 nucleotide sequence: TGTGCCAGCACACGAACGCGACAGGGGGGACTCTATGGCTACACCTTC. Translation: CASTRTRQGGLYGYTF. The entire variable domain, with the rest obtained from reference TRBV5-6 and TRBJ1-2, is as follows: DAGVTQSPTHLIKTRGQQVTLRCSPKSGHDTVSWYQQALGQGPQFIFQYYEEEERQRGNFPDRFSGHQFPNYSSELNVNALLLGDSALYLCASTRTRQGGLYGYTFGSGTRLTVV.

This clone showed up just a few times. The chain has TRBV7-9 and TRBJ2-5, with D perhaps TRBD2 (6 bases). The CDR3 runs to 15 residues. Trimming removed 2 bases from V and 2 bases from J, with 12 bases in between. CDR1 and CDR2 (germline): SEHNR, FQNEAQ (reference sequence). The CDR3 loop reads CASSLRAGLQETQYF. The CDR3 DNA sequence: TGTGCCAGCAGCTTAAGAGCGGGCTTACAAGAGACCCAGTACTTC.

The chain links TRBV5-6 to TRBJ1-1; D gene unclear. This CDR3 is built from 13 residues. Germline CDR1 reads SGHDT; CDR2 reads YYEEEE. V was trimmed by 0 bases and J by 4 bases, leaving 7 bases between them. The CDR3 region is CASSLGAITEAFF. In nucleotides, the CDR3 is TGTGCCAGCAGCTTGGGGGCTATCACTGAAGCTTTCTTT.

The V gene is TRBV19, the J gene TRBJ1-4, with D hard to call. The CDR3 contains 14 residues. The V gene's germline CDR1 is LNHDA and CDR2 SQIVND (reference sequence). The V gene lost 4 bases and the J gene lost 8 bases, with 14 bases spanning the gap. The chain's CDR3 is CASSRGSSREKLFF. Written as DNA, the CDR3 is TGTGCCAGTAGTAGAGGCAGTAGTCGGGAAAAACTGTTTTTT. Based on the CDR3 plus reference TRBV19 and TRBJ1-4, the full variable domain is DGGITQSPKYLFRKEGQNVTLSCEQNLNHDAMYWYRQDPGQGLRLIYYSQIVNDFQKGDIAEGYSVSREKKESFPLTVTSAQKNPTAFYLCASSRGSSREKLFFGSGTQLSVL.

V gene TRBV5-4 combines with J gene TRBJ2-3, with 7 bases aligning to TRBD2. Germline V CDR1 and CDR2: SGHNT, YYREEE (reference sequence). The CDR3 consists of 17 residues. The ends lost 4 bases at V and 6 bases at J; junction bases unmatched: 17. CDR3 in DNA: TGTGCCAGCAGCCGTATGGGAGCGGGGAGGTACGGCGATACGCAGTATTTT. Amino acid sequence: CASSRMGAGRYGDTQYF.

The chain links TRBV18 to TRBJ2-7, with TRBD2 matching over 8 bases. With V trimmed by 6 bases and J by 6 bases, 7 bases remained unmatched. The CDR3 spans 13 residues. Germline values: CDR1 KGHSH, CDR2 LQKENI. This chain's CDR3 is CASSRAGGGEQYF. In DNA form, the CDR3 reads TGTGCCAGCTCTCGCGCGGGGGGCGGCGAGCAGTACTTC.

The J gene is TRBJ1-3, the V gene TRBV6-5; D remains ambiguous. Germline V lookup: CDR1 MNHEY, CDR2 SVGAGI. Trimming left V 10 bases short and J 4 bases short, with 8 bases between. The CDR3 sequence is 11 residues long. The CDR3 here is CATSSGNTIYF. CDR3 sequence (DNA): TGTGCCACCTCGAGCGGAAACACCATATATTTT.

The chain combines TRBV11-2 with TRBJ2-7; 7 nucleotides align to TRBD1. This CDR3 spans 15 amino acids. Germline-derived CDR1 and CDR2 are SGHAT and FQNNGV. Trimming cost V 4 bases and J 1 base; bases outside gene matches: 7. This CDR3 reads CASSWSGTESYEQYF. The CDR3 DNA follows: TGTGCCAGCAGCTGGTCCGGGACAGAGTCCTACGAGCAGTACTTC.

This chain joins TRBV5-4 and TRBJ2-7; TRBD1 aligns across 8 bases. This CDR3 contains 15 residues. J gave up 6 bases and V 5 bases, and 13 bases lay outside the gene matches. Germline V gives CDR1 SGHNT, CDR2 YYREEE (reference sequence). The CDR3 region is CASSYQTGVLSEQYF. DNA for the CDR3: TGTGCCAGCAGTTATCAGACAGGGGTTCTCTCCGAGCAGTACTTC.

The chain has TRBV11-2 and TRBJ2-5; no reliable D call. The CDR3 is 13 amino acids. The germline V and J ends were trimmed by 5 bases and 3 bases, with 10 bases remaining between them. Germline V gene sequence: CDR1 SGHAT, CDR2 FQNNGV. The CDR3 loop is CASSPLGEETQYF. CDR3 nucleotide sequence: TGTGCCAGCAGCCCACTTGGAGAAGAGACCCAGTACTTC. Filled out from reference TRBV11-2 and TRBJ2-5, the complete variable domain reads EAGVAQSPRYKIIEKRQSVAFWCNPISGHATLYWYQQILGQGPKLLIQFQNNGVVDDSQLPKDRFSAERLKGVDSTLKIQPAKLEDSAVYLCASSPLGEETQYFGPGTRLLVL.

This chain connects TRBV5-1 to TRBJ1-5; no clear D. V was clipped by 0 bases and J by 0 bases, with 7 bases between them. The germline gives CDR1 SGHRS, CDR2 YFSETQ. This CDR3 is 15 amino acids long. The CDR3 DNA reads TGCGCCAGCAGCTTGGACAGCTATAGCAATCAGCCCCAGCATTTT. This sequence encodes CASSLDSYSNQPQHF.

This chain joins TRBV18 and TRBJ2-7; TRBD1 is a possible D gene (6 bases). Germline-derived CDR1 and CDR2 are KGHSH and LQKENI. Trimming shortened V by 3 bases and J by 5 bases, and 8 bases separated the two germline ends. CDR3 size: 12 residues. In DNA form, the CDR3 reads TGTGCCAGCTCACCCAGGGGTAACGAGCAGTACTTC. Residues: CASSPRGNEQYF.

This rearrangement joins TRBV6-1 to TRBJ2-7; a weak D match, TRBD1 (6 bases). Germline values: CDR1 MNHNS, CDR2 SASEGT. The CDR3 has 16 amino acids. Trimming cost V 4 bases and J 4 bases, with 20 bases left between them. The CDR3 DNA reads TGTGCCAGCAGTGGACCCAACAGGGTAAATATTTACGAGCAGTACTTC. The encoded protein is CASSGPNRVNIYEQYF.

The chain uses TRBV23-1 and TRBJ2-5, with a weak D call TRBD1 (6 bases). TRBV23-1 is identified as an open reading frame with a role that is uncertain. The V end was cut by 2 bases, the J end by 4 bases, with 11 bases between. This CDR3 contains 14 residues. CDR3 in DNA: TGCGCCAGCAGTCAACCCGGGACACCAGAGACCCAGTACTTC. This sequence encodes CASSQPGTPETQYF.

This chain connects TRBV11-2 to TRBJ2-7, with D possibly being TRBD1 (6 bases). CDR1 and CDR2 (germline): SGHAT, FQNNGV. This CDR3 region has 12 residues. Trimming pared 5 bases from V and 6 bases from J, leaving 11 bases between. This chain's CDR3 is CASSTYRVEQYF. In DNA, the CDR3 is TGTGCCAGCAGCACGTACAGGGTCGAGCAGTACTTC. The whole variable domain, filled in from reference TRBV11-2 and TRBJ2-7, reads EAGVAQSPRYKIIEKRQSVAFWCNPISGHATLYWYQQILGQGPKLLIQFQNNGVVDDSQLPKDRFSAERLKGVDSTLKIQPAKLEDSAVYLCASSTYRVEQYFGPGTRLTVT.

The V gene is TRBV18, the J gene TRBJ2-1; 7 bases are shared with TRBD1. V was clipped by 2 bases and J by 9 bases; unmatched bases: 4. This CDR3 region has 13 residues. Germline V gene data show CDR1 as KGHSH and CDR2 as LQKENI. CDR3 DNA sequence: TGTGCCAGCTCACCATCCAGGACAGGTGAGCAGTTCTTC. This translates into CASSPSRTGEQFF.

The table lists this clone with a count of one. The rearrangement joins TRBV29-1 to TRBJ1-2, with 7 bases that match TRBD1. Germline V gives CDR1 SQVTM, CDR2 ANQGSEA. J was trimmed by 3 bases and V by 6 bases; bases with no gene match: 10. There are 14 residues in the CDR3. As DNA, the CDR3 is TGCAGCGTCGGGACAGCCCAAGAGGACTATGGCTACACCTTC. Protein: CSVGTAQEDYGYTF. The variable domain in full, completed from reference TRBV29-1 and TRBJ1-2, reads SAVISQKPSRDICQRGTSLTIQCQVDSQVTMMFWYRQQPGQSLTLIATANQGSEATYESGFVIDKFPISRPNLTFSTLTVSNMSPEDSSIYLCSVGTAQEDYGYTFGSGTRLTVV.

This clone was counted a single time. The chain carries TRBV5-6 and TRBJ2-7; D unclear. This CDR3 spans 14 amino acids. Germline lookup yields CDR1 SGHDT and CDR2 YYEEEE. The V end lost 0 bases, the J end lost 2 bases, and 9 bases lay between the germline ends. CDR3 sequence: CASSLGPAPYEQYF. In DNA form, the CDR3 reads TGTGCCAGCAGCTTGGGGCCCGCCCCCTACGAGCAGTACTTC.

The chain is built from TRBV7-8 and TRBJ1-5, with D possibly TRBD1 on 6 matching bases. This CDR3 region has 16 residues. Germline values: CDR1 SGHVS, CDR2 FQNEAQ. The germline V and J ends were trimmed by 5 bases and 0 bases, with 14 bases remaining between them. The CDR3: CASSQAGAPSNQPQHF. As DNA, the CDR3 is TGTGCCAGCAGCCAAGCGGGGGCGCCTAGCAATCAGCCCCAGCATTTT.

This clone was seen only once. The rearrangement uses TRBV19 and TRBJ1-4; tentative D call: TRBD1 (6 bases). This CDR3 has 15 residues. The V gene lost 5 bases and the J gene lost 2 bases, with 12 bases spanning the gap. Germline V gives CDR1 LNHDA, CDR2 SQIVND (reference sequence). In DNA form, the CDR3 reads TGTGCCAGTAGTTCAACAGGGATCACTAATGAAAAACTGTTTTTT. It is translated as CASSSTGITNEKLFF.

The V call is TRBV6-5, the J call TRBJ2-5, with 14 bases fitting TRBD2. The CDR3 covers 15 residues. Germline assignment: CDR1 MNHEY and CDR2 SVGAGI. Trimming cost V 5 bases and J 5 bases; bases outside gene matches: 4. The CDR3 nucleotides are TGTGCCAGCAGTAGGGGACTAGCGGGGGCGGAGACCCAGTACTTC. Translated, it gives CASSRGLAGAETQYF.

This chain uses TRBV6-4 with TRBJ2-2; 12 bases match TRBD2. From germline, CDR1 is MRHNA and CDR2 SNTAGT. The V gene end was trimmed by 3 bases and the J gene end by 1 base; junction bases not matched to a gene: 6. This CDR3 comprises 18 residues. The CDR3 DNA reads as TGTGCCAGCAGTGAGCTAGCGGGAGGGCCGAGGAACACCGGGGAGCTGTTTTTT. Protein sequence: CASSELAGGPRNTGELFF.